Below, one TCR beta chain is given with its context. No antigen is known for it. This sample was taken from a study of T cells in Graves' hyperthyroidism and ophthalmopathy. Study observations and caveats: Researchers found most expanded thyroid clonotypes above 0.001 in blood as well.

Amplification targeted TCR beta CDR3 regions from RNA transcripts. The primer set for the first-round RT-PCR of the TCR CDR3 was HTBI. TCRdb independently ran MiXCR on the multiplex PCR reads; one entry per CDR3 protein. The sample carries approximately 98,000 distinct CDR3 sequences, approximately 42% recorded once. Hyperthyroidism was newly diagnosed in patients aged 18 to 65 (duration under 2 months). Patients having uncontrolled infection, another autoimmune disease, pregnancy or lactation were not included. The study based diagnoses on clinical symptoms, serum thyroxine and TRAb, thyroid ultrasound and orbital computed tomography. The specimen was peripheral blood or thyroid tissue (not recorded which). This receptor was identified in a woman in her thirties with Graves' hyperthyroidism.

The CDR3 sequence is CASSVDPAGGVTETQYF. CDR3 in DNA: TGTGCCAGCAGCGTAGATCCGGCGGGAGGGGTTACGGAGACCCAGTACTTC. The chain couples TRBV9 to TRBJ2-5, with 9 bases aligning to TRBD2. Unmatched junction bases numbered 11, after V lost 0 bases and J lost 5 bases. The CDR3 spans 17 residues. The V gene's germline CDR1 is SGDLS and CDR2 YYNGEE.